Sequencing of this T cell receptor beta chain was carried out in a study of T cells in Graves' hyperthyroidism and ophthalmopathy (dated by TCRdb to the late 2010s). For context, the study as a whole: Peripheral blood samples were taken at the time of initial diagnosis, prior to any treatment. TCR V-J signatures able to tell the groups apart were searched for in a discovery cohort of 100 patients, of whom roughly 42 had Graves' ophthalmopathy and roughly 57 had stable Graves' hyperthyroidism. Prospective prediction of ophthalmopathy was tested in an independent validation cohort of approximately 18 hyperthyroidism patients and 17 patients who later progressed to ophthalmopathy. The roughly 100 discovery patients were randomly split 7:3 into training and test sets. Thyroid tissue and blood T-cell repertoires from six Graves' hyperthyroidism patients were also compared in the study. Once sampling was done, hyperthyroidism patients were given methimazole at a starting dose of 30 mg daily, whereas ophthalmopathy patients were given high-dose intravenous methylprednisolone. The paper describes TCR Vbeta CDR3 sequencing of about 140 peripheral blood samples, made up of 43 ophthalmopathy patients, around 73 hyperthyroidism patients and 17 progressor patients. Overall study results and their limits: Most expanded thyroid clonotypes (frequency above 0.001) were also detected in blood, suggesting blood repertoires may reflect thyroid immune responses. During validation, the model predicted progression to ophthalmopathy a median of around six months ahead of onset, with roughly 65% sensitivity and 72% to 80% specificity. No statistical method was used to fix the sample size in advance, and group allocation was not hidden from the investigators. In cross-validation, a model built on a 13 V-J signature told ophthalmopathy apart from stable hyperthyroidism with approximately 90% sensitivity and roughly 81% specificity, and in testing the same model reached 80%/75%.

The TCR beta CDR3 regions were amplified from the RNA transcripts. The TCR CDR3 was subjected to a first round of RT-PCR using the HTBI primer set and the Qiagen OneStep RT-PCR kit. Libraries were constructed in a second round of multiplex PCR, after which size selection and purification were performed. The libraries were sequenced on an Illumina HiSeq2000 using paired-end 100 bp reads. The paper's data handling went like this. SOAPnuke was used to process the raw data, removing reads that contained adapters or uncalled bases, had a mean Phred below 15, or lacked an exact match to the constant primer or identifier. High-quality paired reads were merged using COPE v1.2.5, and each unique nucleotide sequence was defined as a clonotype. MiTCR v1.1 was used to align the clonotypes against IMGT TRBV, TRBD and TRBJ reference segments. Only V-J combinations with frequency above 0.0001, covering about 99% of repertoires, were analysed. A TCS score was defined as the ratio between F50 (clonal expansion) and ExV (chaos), using BLOSUM62-based TCRdist between CDR3 peptides within each V-J. Welch's t-statistics and random forest reduced 500 to 550 V-J features to roughly 13, which were used in a naive Bayes classifier (R e1071). The raw public data were reprocessed by TCRdb itself: fastp quality trimming at Q25, MiXCR clonotype calling, in-frame beta chains only. Every CDR3 protein is listed once, alongside the most common genes and DNA of its rows. V and J calls and clone size were set by TCRdb, not the authors. For this sample there are about 290,000 distinct CDR3 sequences; over 15% appear just once. Roughly 33% of the sample is in the top ten clones.

In its sample, this clonotype was seen many times. Its cognate antigen has yet to be identified. The record has no base qualities; no much larger clone is one base away. Its CDR3 holds 14 amino acids, cysteine through phenylalanine. Left in the record is the CDR3 DNA by itself, 42 bases read in frame from the first base. CDR1 is given as DFQATT and CDR2 as SNEGSKA, both from the germline V gene (reference sequence). Between the V and J ends, shortened by 6 bases and 6 bases respectively, the junction contains 18 bases. A patient counted as having stable Graves' hyperthyroidism if no progression to ophthalmopathy occurred over 18 months of follow-up. The hyperthyroidism patients were between 18 and 65 years old and newly diagnosed, with a disease duration of less than 2 months. Exclusion was applied to patients with uncontrolled infections, other autoimmune diseases, pregnancy or lactation. Clinical symptoms, serum thyroxine and TRAb, thyroid ultrasound, and orbital computed tomography formed the basis for the diagnoses. PBMCs were separated from 10 ml of fresh peripheral blood using Ficoll-Paque density gradient centrifugation. Trizol reagent was used to extract total RNA, and RNA quality was then checked on an Agilent 2100 Bioanalyzer.

The sequenced sample consisted of blood. The chain is encoded by TRBV20-1 joined to TRBJ1-5, and possibly TRBD1, on 6 matching bases. The receptor comes from a man aged 25-45 years with Graves' hyperthyroidism. This receptor has the CDR3 CSAKAGAGGQPQHF. The sequenced DNA: TGCAGTGCCAAGGCAGGGGCGGGAGGTCAGCCCCAGCATTTT.